This TCR beta chain was recorded in a study of post-analysis software for immune sequencing data. General study results and limits: Normalized Chao1 diversity was significantly reduced in patients versus controls. Several TRBV segments were more frequent in patients than controls; TRBV5-6, TRBV5-1 and TRBV20-1 belonged to this group. Same-batch preparations were strongly co-clustered by F measure.

With regard to this clonotype: The target antigen is unknown.

The ends were cut back, 0 bases at V and 0 bases at J, with 12 bases in the middle. Germline V lookup: CDR1 SGHRS, CDR2 YFSETQ. This CDR3 is 16 amino acids long. Unique molecular identifiers featured in each of the TCR beta cDNA libraries. TCRdb recomputed calls from the PCR reads with MiXCR, one row per CDR3 protein. Altogether hundreds of thousands of distinct CDR3 sequences are present, 44% being singletons, with the ten largest covering under 2%. The TCR originated in a girl between 10 and 17 years old with multiple sclerosis. Sequenced material: blood. The chain employs TRBV5-1 and TRBJ1-1; D call uncertain. The CDR3 bases are TGCGCCAGCAGCTTGGTTTTCTCGGGGATGAACACTGAAGCTTTCTTT. Amino acid sequence: CASSLVFSGMNTEAFF.